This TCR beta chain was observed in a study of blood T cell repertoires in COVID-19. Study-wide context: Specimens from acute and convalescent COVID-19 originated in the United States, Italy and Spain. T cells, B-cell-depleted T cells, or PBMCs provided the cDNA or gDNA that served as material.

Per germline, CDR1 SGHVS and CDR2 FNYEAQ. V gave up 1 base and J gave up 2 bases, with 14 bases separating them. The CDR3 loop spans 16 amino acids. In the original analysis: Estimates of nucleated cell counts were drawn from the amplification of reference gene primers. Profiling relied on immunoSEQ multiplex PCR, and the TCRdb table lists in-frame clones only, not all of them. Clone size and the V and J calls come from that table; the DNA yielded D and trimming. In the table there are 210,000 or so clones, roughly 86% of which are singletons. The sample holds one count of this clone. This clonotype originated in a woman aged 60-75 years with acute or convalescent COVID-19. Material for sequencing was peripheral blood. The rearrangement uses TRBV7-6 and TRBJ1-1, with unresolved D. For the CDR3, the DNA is TGTGCCAGCAGCTTAGGGGGTCTTCTAGCTAACACTGAAGCTTTCTTT. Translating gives CASSLGGLLANTEAFF.